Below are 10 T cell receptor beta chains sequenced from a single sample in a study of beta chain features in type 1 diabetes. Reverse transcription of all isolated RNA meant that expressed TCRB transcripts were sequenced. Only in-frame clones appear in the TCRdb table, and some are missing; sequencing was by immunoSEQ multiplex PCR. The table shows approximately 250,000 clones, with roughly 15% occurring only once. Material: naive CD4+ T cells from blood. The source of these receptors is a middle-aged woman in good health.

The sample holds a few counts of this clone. The CDR3: CSAKGQGAGETQYF. CDR3 sequence (DNA): TGCAGCGCCAAAGGACAGGGGGCTGGAGAGACCCAGTACTTC. V usage is TRBV29-1 and J usage is TRBJ2-5, with 11 bases matching TRBD1. V shed 7 bases and J 4 bases; nucleotides not matched to a gene: 8. The CDR3 contains 14 residues. Germline V CDR1 and CDR2: SQVTM, ANQGSEA.

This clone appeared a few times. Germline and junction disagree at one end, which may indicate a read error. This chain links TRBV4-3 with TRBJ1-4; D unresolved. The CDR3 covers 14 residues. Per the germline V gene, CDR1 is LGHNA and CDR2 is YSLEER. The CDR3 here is CASRQDLRGEKLFF. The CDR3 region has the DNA TGCGCCAGCAGACAAGACCTTCGGGGTGAAAAACTGTTTTTT.

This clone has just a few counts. The CDR3 is CSAGDRKNTEAFF. In DNA form, the CDR3 reads TGCAGCGCTGGGGACAGGAAGAACACTGAAGCTTTCTTT. The rearrangement joins TRBV29-1 to TRBJ1-1; 8 bases are shared with TRBD1. The V and J ends lost 7 bases and 1 base, in that order; junction bases with no gene match: 5. Germline values: CDR1 SQVTM, CDR2 ANQGSEA. The length of the CDR3 is 13 residues.

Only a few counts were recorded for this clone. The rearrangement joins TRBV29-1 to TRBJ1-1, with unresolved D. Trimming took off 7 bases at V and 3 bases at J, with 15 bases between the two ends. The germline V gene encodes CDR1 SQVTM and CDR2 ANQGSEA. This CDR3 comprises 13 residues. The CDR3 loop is CSGGGGRDTEAFF. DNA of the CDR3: TGCAGCGGGGGTGGAGGGAGGGACACTGAAGCTTTCTTT.

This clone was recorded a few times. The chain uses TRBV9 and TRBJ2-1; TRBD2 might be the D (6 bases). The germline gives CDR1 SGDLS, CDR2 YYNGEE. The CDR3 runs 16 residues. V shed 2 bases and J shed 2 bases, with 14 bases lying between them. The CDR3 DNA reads TGTGCCAGCAGCGTCCCCACCGGGGGTCCCTACAATGAGCAGTTCTTC. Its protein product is CASSVPTGGPYNEQFF. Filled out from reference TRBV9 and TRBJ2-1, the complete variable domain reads DSGVTQTPKHLITATGQRVTLRCSPRSGDLSVYWYQQSLDQGLQFLIQYYNGEERAKGNILERFSAQQFPDLHSELNLSSLELGDSALYFCASSVPTGGPYNEQFFGPGTRLTVL.

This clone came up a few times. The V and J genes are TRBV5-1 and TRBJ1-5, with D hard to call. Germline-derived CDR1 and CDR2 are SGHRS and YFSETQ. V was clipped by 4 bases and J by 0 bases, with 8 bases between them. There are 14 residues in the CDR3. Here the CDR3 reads CASSPGNSNQPQHF. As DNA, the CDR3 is TGCGCCAGCAGCCCAGGCAATAGCAATCAGCCCCAGCATTTT.

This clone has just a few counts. The CDR3 DNA follows: TGTGCCAGTAGTCCCGGGCCGACTAATACGCAGTATTTT. It is translated as CASSPGPTNTQYF. This sequence joins TRBV19 and TRBJ2-3, with D maybe TRBD2 (5 bases). CDR3 length equals 13 residues. V was cut by 5 bases and J by 7 bases, with 13 bases left in between. From germline, CDR1 is LNHDA and CDR2 SQIVND (reference sequence).

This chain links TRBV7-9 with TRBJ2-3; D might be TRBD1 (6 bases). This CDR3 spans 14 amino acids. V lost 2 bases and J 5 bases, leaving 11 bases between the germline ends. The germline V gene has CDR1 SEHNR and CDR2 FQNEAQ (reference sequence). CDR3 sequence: CASSLFTGIDTQYF. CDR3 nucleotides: TGTGCCAGCAGCTTATTTACAGGGATAGATACGCAGTATTTT.

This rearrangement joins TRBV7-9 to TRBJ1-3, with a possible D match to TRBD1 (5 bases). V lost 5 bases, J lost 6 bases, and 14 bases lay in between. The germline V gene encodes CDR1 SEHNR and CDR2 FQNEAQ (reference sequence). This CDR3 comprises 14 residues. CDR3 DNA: TGTGCCAGCAGCCCCCCAGGAGGGGTAAACACCATATATTTT. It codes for CASSPPGGVNTIYF.

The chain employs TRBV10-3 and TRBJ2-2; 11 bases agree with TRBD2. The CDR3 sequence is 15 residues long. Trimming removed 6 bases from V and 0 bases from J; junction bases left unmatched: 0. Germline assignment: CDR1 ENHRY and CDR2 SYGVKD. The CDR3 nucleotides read TGTGCCATCAGACTAGCGGGGGCGAACACCGGGGAGCTGTTTTTT. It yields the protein CAIRLAGANTGELFF.